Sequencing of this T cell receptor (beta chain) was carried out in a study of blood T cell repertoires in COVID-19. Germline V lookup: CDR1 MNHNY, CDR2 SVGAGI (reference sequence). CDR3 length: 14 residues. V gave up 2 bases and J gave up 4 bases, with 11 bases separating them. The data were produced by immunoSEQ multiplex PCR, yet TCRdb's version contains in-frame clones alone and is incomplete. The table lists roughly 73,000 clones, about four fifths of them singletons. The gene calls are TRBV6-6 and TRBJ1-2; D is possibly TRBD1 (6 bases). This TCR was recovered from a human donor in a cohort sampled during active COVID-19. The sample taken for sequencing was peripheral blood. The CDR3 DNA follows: TGTGCCAGCAGTTACGAACAGGGAACCTATGGCTACACCTTC. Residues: CASSYEQGTYGYTF.